This record covers a single T cell receptor beta chain. The CDR3 totals 21 residues. V dropped 5 bases and J dropped 7; count of bases not matched to a gene: 23. Germline V gene lookup returns CDR1 SGHVS and CDR2 FQNEAQ. Original processing notes: Amplification with reference gene primers provided the estimates of nucleated cell counts. Assay: immunoSEQ multiplex PCR; the TCRdb copy retains only in-frame clones and omits some. That table is the source of V, J and clone size, and D and trimming were worked out from the DNA. Of about 500,000 clones in the sample, roughly 90% were seen once. Those who participated ranged in age from about 18 to 95 years and resided in 20 to 30 US areas. Two negative PCRs, clearance, or symptom resolution characterized the recovered Cohort 3 donors. The data originate from a study of blood T cell repertoires in COVID-19. Study details: Acute and convalescent COVID-19 specimens originated in the United States, Italy and Spain.

The J gene is TRBJ2-1, the V gene TRBV7-8, with 13 bases identical to TRBD2. This clonotype originated in a woman younger than 35 who had recovered from COVID-19. The sequencing sample was made of PBMCs or T cells enriched from blood (not recorded which). The CDR3 protein is CASSHGTLAGGLSPAENEQFF. The CDR3 coding sequence is TGTGCCAGCAGCCATGGAACACTAGCGGGGGGGCTGAGTCCCGCGGAGAATGAGCAGTTCTTC. The full variable domain, rest sourced from reference TRBV7-8 and TRBJ2-1, is GAGVSQSPRYKVAKRGQDVALRCDPISGHVSLFWYQQALGQGPEFLTYFQNEAQLDKSGLPSDRFFAERPEGSVSTLKIQRTQQEDSAVYLCASSHGTLAGGLSPAENEQFFGPGTRLTVL.